Sequencing of this T cell receptor beta chain was carried out in a study of Tregs in tolerant kidney transplant recipients. Study-wide results and limits: In tolerant patients, donor-specific Tregs outgrew total Tregs, suggesting antigen-driven expansion. The small number of patients limits these findings pending further validation.

Generated by immunoSEQ multiplex PCR, the TCRdb table keeps only in-frame clones and is missing some. The table counts 12,000 to 15,000 clones; 3.5% lies in the top ten. Mixed chimerism was transient after nonmyeloablative marrow transplants from related graft donors. The ends were cut back, 2 bases at V and 7 bases at J, with 22 bases in the middle. Germline V gene sequence: CDR1 SGHRS, CDR2 YFSETQ. The CDR3 has 17 amino acids. Turning to this clone: What it binds is unknown. The observed sequence ends 3 residues before the CDR3 terminus, with the missing tail filled in from the germline J gene.

The sequencing here drew on CD4+ T cells from blood (PBMCs), taken 12 months after the transplant. The V gene is TRBV5-1, the J gene TRBJ2-1; a possible D gene is TRBD2 (6 bases). This clonotype was obtained from a human patient who received a combined kidney and bone marrow transplant. The T cells may partly be graft donor cells. CDR3 DNA (partial): TGCGCCAGCAGCTTATATCTCTCGAGGACTACTCGGAATGAG. Amino acid sequence: CASSLYLSRTTRNE. The whole CDR3 sequence is CASSLYLSRTTRNEQFF.